This T cell receptor beta chain stems from a study of siplizumab effects on memory and regulatory T cells. Whole-study findings and limits: Treg-derived clones made up an average of around 70% of mappable alloreactive CD4+ clones with siplizumab and roughly 25% in controls. In siplizumab cultures, the suppressive function of proliferating Tregs remained unconfirmed. The naive T cell population seemed more diverse than memory cells and seemed a major contributor to the alloresponse.

Germline V gene lookup returns CDR1 MNHNY and CDR2 SVGAGI (reference sequence). V was trimmed by 6 bases and J by 10 bases, leaving 10 bases between them. CDR3 length: 11 residues. As to this clone: Antigen specificity is unknown.

Sequenced by immunoSEQ multiplex PCR; TCRdb stores in-frame clones only, minus some. In the table there are approximately 100,000 clones, over 90% of which are singletons. The sequencing sample was made of non-Treg CD4+ T cells sorted from blood. This TCR was recovered from a human donor in good health. This rearrangement joins TRBV6-6 to TRBJ2-1; no clear D. CDR3 in DNA: TGTGCCAGCAGGGACCTGCGAGAGCAGTTCTTC. This translates into CASRDLREQFF.